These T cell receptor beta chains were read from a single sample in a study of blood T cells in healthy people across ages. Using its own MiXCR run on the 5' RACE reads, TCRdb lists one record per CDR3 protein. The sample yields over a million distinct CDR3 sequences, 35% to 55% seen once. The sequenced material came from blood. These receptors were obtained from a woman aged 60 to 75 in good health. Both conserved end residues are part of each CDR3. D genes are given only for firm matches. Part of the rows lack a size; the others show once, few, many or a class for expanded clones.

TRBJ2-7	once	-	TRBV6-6	TGTGCCACGGGGGAGTACAATGAGCAGTACTTC	CATGEYNEQYF
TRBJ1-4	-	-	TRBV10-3	TGTGCCATCTCCAACTATGGCACCGCGAATGAAAAACTGTTTTTT	CAISNYGTANEKLFF
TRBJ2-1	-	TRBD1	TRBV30	TGTGCCTGGAATGGGGACAGGGGGCAGAATGAGCAGTTCTTC	CAWNGDRGQNEQFF
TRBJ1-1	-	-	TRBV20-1	TGCAGCGCCGGCCCGTGGGGGGCTTTCTTT	CSAGPWGAFF
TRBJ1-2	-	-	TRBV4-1	TGCGCCAGCAGCCAAGACCCCTCCCCCAGGGCAAACTATGGCTACACCTTC	CASSQDPSPRANYGYTF
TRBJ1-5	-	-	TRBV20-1	TGCAGTGCTGTGGAACATAGCAATCAGCCCCAGCATTTT	CSAVEHSNQPQHF
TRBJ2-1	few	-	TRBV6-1	TGTGCCAGCAGTGAACAGGAGAGCTCCTACAATGAGCAGTTCTTC	CASSEQESSYNEQFF
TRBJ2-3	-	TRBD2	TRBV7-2	TGTGCCAGCAGCTCCCCCCCGGGGGGGGCTAGCACAGATACGCAGTATTTT	CASSSPPGGASTDTQYF
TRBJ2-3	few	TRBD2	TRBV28	TGTGCCAGCAGTGGGCCTAGCGGATTCACAGATACGCAGTATTTT	CASSGPSGFTDTQYF
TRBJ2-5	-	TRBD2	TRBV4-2	TGTGCCAGCAGCCCTCGACTAGCGGGAGGGTCCAAAGAGACCCAGTACTTC	CASSPRLAGGSKETQYF
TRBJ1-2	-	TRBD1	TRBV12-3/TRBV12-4	TGTGCCAGCAGTGCCGACAGGGGGCTAAGGAATGGCTACACCTTC	CASSADRGLRNGYTF
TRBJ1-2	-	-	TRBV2	TGTGCCAGCAACCACGGCTATGGCTACACCTTC	CASNHGYGYTF
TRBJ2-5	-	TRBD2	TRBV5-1	TGCGCCAGCAGCTTGTCTAGCGGGGGTCCCTACAAGCAGTACTTC	CASSLSSGGPYKQYF
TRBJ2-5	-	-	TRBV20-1	TGCAGTGGGACACGCCGGGAGACCCAGTACTTC	CSGTRRETQYF
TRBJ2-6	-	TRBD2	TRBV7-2	TGTGCCAGCGGACTGGCGGGGGGAGGGGCCAACGTCCTGACTTTC	CASGLAGGGANVLTF